Listed here is a single TCR beta chain. The sample belongs to a study of T cells expressing NK-cell markers. Each CDR3 protein gets one entry in TCRdb, which reprocessed the 5' RACE reads and gives no DNA. Its table lists 550,000 to 600,000 distinct CDR3 sequences. The germline gives CDR1 SQVTM, CDR2 ANQGSEA. The CDR3 extends over 14 amino acids. This chain connects TRBV29-1 to TRBJ2-7; TCRdb's D call, TRBD1, is unchecked because there is no DNA. The sequence was obtained from a man aged 18 to 29 in good health. The sample consisted of blood T cells: a sorted CD56 or NKG2C T cell subset, CD4+ or CD8+ T cells, or bulk PBMC T cells (not recorded which). Here the CDR3 reads CSVAKTGVINEQYF.